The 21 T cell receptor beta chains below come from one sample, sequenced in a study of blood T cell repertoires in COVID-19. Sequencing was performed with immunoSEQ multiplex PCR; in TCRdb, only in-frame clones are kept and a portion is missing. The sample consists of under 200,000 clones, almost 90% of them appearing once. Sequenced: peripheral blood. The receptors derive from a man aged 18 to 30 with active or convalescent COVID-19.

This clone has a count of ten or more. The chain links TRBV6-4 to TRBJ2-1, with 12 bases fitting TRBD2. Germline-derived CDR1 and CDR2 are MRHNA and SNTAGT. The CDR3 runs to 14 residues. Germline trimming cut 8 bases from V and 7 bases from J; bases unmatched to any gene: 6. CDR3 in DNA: TGTGCCAGCGCTCTAGCGGGGGGGCAGAATGAGCAGTTCTTC. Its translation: CASALAGGQNEQFF.

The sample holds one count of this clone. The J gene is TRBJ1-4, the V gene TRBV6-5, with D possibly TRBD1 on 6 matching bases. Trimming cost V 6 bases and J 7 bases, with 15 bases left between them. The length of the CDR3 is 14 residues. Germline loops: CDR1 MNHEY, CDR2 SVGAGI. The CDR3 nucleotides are TGTGCCAGCAGCCCGTGGCAGGGGTCTGAAAAACTGTTTTTT. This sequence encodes CASSPWQGSEKLFF.

The CDR3 DNA follows: TGCGCCAGCAGCTTCGGGACTCGGGACTACGAGCAGTACTTC. Amino acids: CASSFGTRDYEQYF. The gene calls are TRBV5-1 and TRBJ2-7, with D tentatively TRBD2 (6 bases). The CDR3 has 14 residues. Germline CDR1 SGHRS, CDR2 YFSETQ. With 2 bases removed from V and 3 bases from J, the gap between germline ends came to 12 bases.

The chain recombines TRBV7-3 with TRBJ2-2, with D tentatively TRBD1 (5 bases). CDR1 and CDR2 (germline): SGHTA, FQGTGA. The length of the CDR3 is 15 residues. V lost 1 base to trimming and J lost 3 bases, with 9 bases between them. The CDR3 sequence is CASSLMAGYTGELFF. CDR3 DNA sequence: TGTGCCAGCAGCTTAATGGCAGGGTACACCGGGGAGCTGTTTTTT.

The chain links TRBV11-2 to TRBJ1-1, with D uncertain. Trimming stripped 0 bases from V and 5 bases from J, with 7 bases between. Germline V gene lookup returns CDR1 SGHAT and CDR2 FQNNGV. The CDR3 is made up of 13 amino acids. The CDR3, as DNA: TGTGCCAGCAGCTTAGATCTAGCGACTGAAGCTTTCTTT. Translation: CASSLDLATEAFF.

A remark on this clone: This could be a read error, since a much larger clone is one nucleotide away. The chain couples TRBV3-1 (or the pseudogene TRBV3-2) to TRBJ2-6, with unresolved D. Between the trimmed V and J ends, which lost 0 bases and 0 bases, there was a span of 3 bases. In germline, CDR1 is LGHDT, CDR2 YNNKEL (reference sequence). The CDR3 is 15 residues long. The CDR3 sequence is CASSQDSSGANVLTF. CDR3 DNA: TGTGCCAGCAGCCAAGACAGCTCTGGGGCCAACGTCCTGACTTTC.

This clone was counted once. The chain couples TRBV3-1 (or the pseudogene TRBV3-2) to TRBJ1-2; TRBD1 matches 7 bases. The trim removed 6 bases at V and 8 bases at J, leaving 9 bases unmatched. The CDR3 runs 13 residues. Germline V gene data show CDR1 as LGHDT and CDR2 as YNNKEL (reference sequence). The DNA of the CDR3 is TGTGCCAGCAGACACGGAGGGGGCGAGGGCTACACCTTC. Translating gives CASRHGGGEGYTF.

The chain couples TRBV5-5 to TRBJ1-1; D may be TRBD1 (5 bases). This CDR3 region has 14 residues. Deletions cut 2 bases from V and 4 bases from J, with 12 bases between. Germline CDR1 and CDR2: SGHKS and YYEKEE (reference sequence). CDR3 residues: CASSFSVRGTEAFF. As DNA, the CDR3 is TGTGCCAGCAGCTTCTCAGTAAGGGGCACTGAAGCTTTCTTT.

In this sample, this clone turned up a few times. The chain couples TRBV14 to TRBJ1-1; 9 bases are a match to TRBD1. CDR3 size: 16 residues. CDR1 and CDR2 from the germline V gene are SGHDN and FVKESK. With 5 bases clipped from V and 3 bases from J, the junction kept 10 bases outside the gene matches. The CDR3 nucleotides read TGTGCCAGCAGCTATTGGACAGGGGTCTCGGACACTGAAGCTTTCTTT. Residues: CASSYWTGVSDTEAFF.

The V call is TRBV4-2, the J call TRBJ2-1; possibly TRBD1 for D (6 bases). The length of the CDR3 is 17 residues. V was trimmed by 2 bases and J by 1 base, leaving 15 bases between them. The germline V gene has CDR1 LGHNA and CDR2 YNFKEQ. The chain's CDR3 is CASSQYKPGASYNEQFF. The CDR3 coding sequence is TGTGCCAGCAGCCAATACAAACCAGGGGCGTCCTACAATGAGCAGTTCTTC.

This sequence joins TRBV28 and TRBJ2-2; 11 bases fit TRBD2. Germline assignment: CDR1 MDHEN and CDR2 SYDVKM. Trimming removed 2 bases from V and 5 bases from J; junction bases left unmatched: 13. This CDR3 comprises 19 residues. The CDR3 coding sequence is TGTGCCAGCAGTTTAGTTGGGCTAGCGGGGGGAATAACAACCGGGGAGCTGTTTTTT. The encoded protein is CASSLVGLAGGITTGELFF.

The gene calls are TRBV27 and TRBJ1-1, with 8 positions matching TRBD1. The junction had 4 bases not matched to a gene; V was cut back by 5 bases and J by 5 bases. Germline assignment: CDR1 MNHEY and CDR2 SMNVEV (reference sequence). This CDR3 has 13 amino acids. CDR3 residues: CASSSGQGTEAFF. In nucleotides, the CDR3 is TGTGCCAGCAGTAGCGGACAGGGAACTGAAGCTTTCTTT.

CDR3 amino acids: CASSLGSWPPLASYNEQFF. CDR3 nucleotide sequence: TGTGCCAGCAGCTTAGGGAGTTGGCCCCCCCTCGCGTCCTACAATGAGCAGTTCTTC. V gene TRBV7-8 combines with J gene TRBJ2-1; D unclear. CDR1 is SGHVS, CDR2 FQNEAQ, per germline. This CDR3 region has 19 residues. The V end lost 1 base, the J end lost 1 base, and 20 bases lay between the germline ends.

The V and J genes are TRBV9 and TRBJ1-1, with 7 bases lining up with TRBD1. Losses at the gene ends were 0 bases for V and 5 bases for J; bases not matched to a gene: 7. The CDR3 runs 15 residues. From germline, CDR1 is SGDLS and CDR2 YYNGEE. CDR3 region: CASSVAGQTMTEAFF. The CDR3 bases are TGTGCCAGCAGCGTAGCGGGACAGACGATGACTGAAGCTTTCTTT.

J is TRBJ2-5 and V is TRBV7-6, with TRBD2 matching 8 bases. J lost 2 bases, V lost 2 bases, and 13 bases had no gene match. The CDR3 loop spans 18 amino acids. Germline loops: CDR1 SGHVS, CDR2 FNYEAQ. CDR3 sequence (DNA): TGTGCCAGCAGCTTACTCGGTCCCAGCGGGAGTACGCAAGAGACCCAGTACTTC. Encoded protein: CASSLLGPSGSTQETQYF.

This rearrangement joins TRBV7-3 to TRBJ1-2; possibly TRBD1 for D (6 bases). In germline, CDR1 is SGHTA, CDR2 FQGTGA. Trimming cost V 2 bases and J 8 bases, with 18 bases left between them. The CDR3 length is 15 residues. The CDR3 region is CASSLGGPNLGGYTF. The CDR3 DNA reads TGTGCCAGCAGCTTAGGGGGCCCTAACCTTGGGGGCTACACCTTC.

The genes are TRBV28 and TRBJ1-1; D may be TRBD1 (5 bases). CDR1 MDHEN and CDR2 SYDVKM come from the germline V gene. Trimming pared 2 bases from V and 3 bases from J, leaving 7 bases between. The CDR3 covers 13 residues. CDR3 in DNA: TGTGCCAGCAGTTTACGACAGCACACTGAAGCTTTCTTT. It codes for CASSLRQHTEAFF.

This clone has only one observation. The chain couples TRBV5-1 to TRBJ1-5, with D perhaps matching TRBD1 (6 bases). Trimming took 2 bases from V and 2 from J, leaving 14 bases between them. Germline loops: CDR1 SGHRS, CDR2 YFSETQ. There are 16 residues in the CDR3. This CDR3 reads CASSLDPQGGNQPQHF. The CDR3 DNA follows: TGCGCCAGCAGCTTAGACCCACAGGGAGGCAATCAGCCCCAGCATTTT. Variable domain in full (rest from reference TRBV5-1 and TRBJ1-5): KAGVTQTPRYLIKTRGQQVTLSCSPISGHRSVSWYQQTPGQGLQFLFEYFSETQRNKGNFPGRFSGRQFSNSRSEMNVSTLELGDSALYLCASSLDPQGGNQPQHFGDGTRLSIL.

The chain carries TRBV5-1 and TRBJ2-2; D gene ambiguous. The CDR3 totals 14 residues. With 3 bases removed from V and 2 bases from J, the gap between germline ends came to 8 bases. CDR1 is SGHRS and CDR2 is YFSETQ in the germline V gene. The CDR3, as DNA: TGCGCCAGCAGCTCGACTCATAACACCGGGGAGCTGTTTTTT. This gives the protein CASSSTHNTGELFF.

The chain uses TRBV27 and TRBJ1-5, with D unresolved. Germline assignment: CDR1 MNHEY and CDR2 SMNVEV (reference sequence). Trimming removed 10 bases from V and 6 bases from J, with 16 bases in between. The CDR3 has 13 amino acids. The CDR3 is CATGRSEGQPQHF. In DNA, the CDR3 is TGTGCCACCGGGAGGTCTGAAGGTCAGCCCCAGCATTTT.

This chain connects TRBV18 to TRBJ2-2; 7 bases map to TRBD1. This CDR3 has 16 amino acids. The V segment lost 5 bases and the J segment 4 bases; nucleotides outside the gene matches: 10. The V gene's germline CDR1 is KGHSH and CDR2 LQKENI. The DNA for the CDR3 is TGTGCCAGCTCAGCCGACAGGGTAGTCGCCACCGGGGAGCTGTTTTTT. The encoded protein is CASSADRVVATGELFF.